This T cell receptor (beta chain) was retrieved from a study of lung T cells in sarcoidosis with Löfgren's syndrome. Broader study findings: TRBV2 was the preferred pairing partner of TRAV12-1, with similar CDR3s.

Each CDR3 protein is one row after TCRdb ran MiXCR on the reads. The table lists fewer than 80,000 distinct CDR3 sequences, over 20% of them singletons. The CDR3 loop spans 15 amino acids. Per germline, CDR1 MNHEY and CDR2 SMNVEV (reference sequence). A note on this clonotype: Its antigen is not known. Relative to the germline gene, one junction end is altered; a read error may explain this.

Sequenced: CD4+ T cells from PBMCs. This sequence joins TRBV27 and TRBJ2-1; D not certain. The source of this sequence is a human donor with sarcoidosis (Löfgren's syndrome or another form), or a control subject (not recorded which). The CDR3 reads CASSQRQSSCNGQFF. CDR3 in DNA: TGTGCCAGCAGTCAACGTCAGAGCTCCTGCAATGGGCAGTTCTTC.